Below, 5 T cell receptor beta chains from the same sample are listed, as sequenced in a study of yellow fever vaccine responses in identical twins. TCRdb redid the calling of the RT-PCR reads with MiXCR, one entry per CDR3 protein. The data contain some 5,400 distinct CDR3 sequences, roughly 85% of them seen just once; the ten biggest clones take up 2.5% to 3.5%. The source was T cells from blood (PBMCs), unsorted or a sorted subset (not recorded which), collected before or after yellow fever vaccination (not recorded which). Receptor source: a woman under 30 who received the yellow fever vaccine.

The gene calls are TRBV2 and TRBJ1-1, with TRBD1 matching over 10 bases. CDR3 length equals 14 residues. Looked up from germline, CDR1 is SNHLY and CDR2 is FYNNEI. The ends lost 8 bases at V and 1 base at J; junction bases unmatched: 4. As DNA, the CDR3 is TGTGCCAGCGGGGGACAGGGGTGGAACACTGAAGCTTTCTTT. Protein product: CASGGQGWNTEAFF.

V gene TRBV14 combines with J gene TRBJ1-6, with D perhaps TRBD1 (5 bases). The ends were cut back, 3 bases at V and 14 bases at J, with 8 bases in the middle. The CDR3 is made up of 11 amino acids. CDR1 and CDR2 from the germline V gene are SGHDN and FVKESK. The DNA of the CDR3 is TGTGCCAGCAGCCAGTCGGGGGCCCTCCACTTT. Translated, it gives CASSQSGALHF.

This chain's CDR3 is CSARDRRGYQETQYF. The CDR3 bases are TGCAGTGCTAGAGATCGGCGGGGGTACCAAGAGACCCAGTACTTC. The rearrangement links TRBV20-1 to TRBJ2-5; 7 bases map to TRBD2. Trimming cost V 0 bases and J 0 bases; bases outside gene matches: 4. This CDR3 spans 15 amino acids. The germline V gene encodes CDR1 DFQATT and CDR2 SNEGSKA (reference sequence).

V is TRBV7-9 and J is TRBJ2-1; the D gene is possibly TRBD1 (5 bases). Germline lookup yields CDR1 SEHNR and CDR2 FQNEAQ (reference sequence). The CDR3 has 15 residues. Trimming took off 5 bases at V and 3 bases at J, with 14 bases between the two ends. CDR3 in amino acids: CASSTQGSVYNEQFF. The CDR3 DNA reads as TGTGCCAGCAGCACCCAGGGTTCAGTCTACAATGAGCAGTTCTTC.

The rearrangement joins TRBV12-3 or TRBV12-4 to TRBJ2-7, with 11 bases that match TRBD2. V trimming: 1 base; J trimming: 4 bases; junction bases outside the gene matches: 9. The CDR3 runs 17 residues. CDR3 sequence reads: CASSLVRLAGGPYEQYF. The CDR3 DNA reads TGTGCCAGCAGTTTAGTTCGGCTAGCGGGGGGCCCTTACGAGCAGTACTTC.